This T cell receptor (beta chain) was sequenced in a study of T cells after yellow fever vaccination. This clonotype was counted ten times or more. TCRdb called the 5' RACE reads again in MiXCR, with one record for every CDR3 protein. This sample carries about 130,000 distinct CDR3 sequences, 7.4% of them seen once, and the ten largest clones take about 2.7%. Germline-derived CDR1 and CDR2 are SGHRS and YFSETQ. Trimming pared 3 bases from V and 3 bases from J, leaving 16 bases between. This CDR3 is built from 15 residues. The rearrangement uses TRBV5-1 and TRBJ2-7, with D perhaps matching TRBD1 (6 bases). Sample: CD4+ T cells sorted from PBMCs, taken roughly 10 days after the first yellow fever vaccination. This clonotype originated in a man between 18 and 29 years old who received the YFV17D yellow fever vaccine. The CDR3: CASSYTTGSNYEQYV. The CDR3 DNA sequence: TGCGCCAGCAGCTATACAACAGGGAGCAACTACGAGCAGTACGTC.